The T cell receptor (beta chain) described here comes from a study of blood T cell repertoires in COVID-19. This clone appeared once. Generated by immunoSEQ multiplex PCR, the TCRdb table keeps only in-frame clones and is missing some. The sample consists of about 54,000 clones, roughly 80% of them appearing once. This CDR3 region has 12 residues. CDR1 GTSNPN and CDR2 SVGIG come from the germline V gene (reference sequence). Trimming took off 1 base at V and 4 bases at J, with 7 bases between the two ends. The chain couples TRBV30 to TRBJ1-2; D is possibly TRBD1 (6 bases). This receptor was obtained from a woman in her fifties or sixties with acute or convalescent COVID-19. The sample comprised peripheral blood. The chain's CDR3 is CAWSAQGYGYTF. For the CDR3, the DNA is TGTGCCTGGAGTGCACAGGGCTATGGCTACACCTTC.